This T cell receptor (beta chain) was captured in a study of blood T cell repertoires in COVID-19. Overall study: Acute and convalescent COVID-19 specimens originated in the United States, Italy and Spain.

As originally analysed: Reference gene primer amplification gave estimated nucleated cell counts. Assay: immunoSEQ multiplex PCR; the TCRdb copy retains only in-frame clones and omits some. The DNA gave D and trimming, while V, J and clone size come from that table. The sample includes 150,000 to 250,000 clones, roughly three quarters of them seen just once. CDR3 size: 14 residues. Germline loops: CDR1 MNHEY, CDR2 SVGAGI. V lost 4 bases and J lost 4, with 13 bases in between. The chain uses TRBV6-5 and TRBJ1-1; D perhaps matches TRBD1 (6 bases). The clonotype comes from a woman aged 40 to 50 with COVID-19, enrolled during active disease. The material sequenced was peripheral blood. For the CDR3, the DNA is TGTGCCAGCAGTTTTGACAGGATAAGCACTGAAGCTTTCTTT. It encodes CASSFDRISTEAFF.